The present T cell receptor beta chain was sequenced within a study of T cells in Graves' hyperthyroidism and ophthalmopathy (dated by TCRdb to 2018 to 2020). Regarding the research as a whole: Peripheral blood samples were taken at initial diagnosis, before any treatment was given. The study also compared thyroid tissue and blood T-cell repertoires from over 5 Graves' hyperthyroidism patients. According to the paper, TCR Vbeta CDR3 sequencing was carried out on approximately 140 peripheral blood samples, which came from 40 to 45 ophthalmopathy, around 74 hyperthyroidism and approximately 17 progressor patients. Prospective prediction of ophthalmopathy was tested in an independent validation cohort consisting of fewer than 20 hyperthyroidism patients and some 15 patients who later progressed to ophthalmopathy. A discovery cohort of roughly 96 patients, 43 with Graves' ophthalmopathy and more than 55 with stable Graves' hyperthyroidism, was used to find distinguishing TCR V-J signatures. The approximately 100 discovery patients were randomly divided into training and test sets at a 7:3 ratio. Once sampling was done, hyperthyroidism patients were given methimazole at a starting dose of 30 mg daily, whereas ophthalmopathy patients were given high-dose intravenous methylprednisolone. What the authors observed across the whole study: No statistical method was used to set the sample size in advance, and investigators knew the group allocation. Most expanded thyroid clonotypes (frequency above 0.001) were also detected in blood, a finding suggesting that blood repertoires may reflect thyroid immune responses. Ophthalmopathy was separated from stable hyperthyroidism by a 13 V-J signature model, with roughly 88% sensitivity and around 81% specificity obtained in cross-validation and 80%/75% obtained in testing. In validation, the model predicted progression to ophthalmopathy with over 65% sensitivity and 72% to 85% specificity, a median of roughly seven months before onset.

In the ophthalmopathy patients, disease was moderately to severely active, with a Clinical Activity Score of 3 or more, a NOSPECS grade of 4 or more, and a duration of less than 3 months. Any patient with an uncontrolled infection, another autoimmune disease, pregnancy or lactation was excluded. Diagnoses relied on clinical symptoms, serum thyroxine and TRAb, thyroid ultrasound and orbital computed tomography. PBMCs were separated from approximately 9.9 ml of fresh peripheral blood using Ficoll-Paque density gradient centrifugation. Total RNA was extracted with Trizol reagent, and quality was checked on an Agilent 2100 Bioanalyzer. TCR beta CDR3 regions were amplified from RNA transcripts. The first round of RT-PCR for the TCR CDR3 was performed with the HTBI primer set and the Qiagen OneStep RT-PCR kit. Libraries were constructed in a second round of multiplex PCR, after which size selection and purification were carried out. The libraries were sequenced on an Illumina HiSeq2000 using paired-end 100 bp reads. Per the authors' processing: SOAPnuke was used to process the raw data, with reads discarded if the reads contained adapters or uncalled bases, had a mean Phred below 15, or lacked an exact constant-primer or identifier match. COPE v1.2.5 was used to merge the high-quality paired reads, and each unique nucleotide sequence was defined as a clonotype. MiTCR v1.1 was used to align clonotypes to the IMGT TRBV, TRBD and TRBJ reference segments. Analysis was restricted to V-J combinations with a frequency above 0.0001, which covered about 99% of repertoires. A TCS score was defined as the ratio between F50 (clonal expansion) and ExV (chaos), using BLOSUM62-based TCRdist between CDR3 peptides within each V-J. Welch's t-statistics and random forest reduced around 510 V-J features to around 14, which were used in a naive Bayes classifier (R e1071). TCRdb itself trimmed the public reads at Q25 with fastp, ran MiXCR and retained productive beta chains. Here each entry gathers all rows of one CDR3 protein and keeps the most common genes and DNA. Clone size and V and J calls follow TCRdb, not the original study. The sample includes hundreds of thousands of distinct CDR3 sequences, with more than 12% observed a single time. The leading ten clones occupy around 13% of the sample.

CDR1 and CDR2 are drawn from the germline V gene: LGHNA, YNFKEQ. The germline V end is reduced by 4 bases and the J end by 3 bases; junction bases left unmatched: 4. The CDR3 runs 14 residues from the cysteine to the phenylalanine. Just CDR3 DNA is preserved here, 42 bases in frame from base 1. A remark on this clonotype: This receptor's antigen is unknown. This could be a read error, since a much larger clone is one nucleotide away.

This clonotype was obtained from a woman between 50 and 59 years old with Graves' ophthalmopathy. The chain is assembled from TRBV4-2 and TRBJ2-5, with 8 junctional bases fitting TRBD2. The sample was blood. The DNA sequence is TGTGCCAGCAGCCGAGTACTAGCGGAAGAGACCCAGTACTTC. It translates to CASSRVLAEETQYF.